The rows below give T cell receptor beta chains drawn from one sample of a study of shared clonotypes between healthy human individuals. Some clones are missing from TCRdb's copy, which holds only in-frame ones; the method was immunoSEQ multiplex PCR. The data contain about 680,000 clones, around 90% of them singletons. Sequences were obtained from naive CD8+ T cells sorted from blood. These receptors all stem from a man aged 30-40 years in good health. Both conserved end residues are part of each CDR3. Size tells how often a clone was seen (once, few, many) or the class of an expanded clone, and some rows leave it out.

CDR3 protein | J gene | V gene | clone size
CASSLVVEDGTGELFF | TRBJ2-2 | TRBV5-5 | .
CASQGRSSGFEPQHF | TRBJ1-5 | TRBV19 | .
CASSPQGAGTEAFF | TRBJ1-1 | TRBV4-1 | .
CASSEPGQGLFSNQPQHF | TRBJ1-5 | TRBV21-1 | .
CASSPRTSGRTYEQYF | TRBJ2-7 | TRBV13 | .
CASSLATLSDEQFF | TRBJ2-1 | TRBV5-1 | .
CASSPTVANTGELFF | TRBJ2-2 | TRBV5-6 | once
CASSLVQPDTGELFF | TRBJ2-2 | TRBV7-8 | .
CASSVKGGGSSAGELFF | TRBJ2-2 | TRBV13 | .
CATSRERLQLVLNEKLFF | TRBJ1-4 | TRBV15 | .
CASSSRGGYEQYF | TRBJ2-7 | TRBV7-9 | .
CASSYGGLGSPEQYF | TRBJ2-7 | TRBV6-5 | .
CASSLGDSTDTQYF | TRBJ2-3 | TRBV5-4 | .
CASSLGPQETQYF | TRBJ2-5 | TRBV13 | .
CASSVDYSLTDTQYF | TRBJ2-3 | TRBV9 | .
CASSPPPSGPYNEQFF | TRBJ2-1 | TRBV4-1 | once
CASSLDGLAGHPTDTQYF | TRBJ2-3 | TRBV5-1 | .
CAWTVFMGGHTEAFF | TRBJ1-1 | TRBV30 | .
CASSVGTGELFF | TRBJ2-2 | TRBV11-3 | few
CASGTSYYNEQFF | TRBJ2-1 | TRBV6-5 | .
CASSPTTTRGRAPGELFF | TRBJ2-2 | TRBV13 | once
CASSLRQAYEQYF | TRBJ2-7 | TRBV27 | .
CASSSGVYEQYF | TRBJ2-7 | TRBV28 | .
CSVIRQNTGELFF | TRBJ2-2 | TRBV29-1 | .
CSVVPSGAYEQYF | TRBJ2-7 | TRBV29-1 | .
CASSYSTGVEETQYF | TRBJ2-5 | TRBV6-5 | .
CASSLAGFPEAFF | TRBJ1-1 | TRBV11-3 | .
CASSLRSGRHSYEQYF | TRBJ2-7 | TRBV27 | .
CASSMDRVGVMNTEAFF | TRBJ1-1 | TRBV13 | .
CASSSSEGGYEQYF | TRBJ2-7 | TRBV6-6 | .
CASTVGGTGEKLFF | TRBJ1-4 | TRBV19 | .
CASSGEFGPTPKTQYF | TRBJ2-5 | TRBV5-6 | .
CAISLRDPRDEQYF | TRBJ2-7 | TRBV10-3 | .
CASSLPVQIYEQYF | TRBJ2-7 | TRBV7-9 | .
CASSIPQGSGRFRTGELFF | TRBJ2-2 | TRBV11-3 | .
CASSSLIGLQETQYF | TRBJ2-5 | TRBV27 | .
CASSLGHTSPLHF | TRBJ1-6 | TRBV27 | .
CASSLGASSGSATDTQYF | TRBJ2-3 | TRBV5-4 | .
CASSSGDEKLFF | TRBJ1-4 | TRBV6-5 | .
CASGLGQGLHNEQFF | TRBJ2-1 | TRBV12-5 | .
CASSFEGGEKLFF | TRBJ1-4 | TRBV5-4 | .
CSVEWASGGGGNEQFF | TRBJ2-1 | TRBV29-1 | .
CASSLDRGIAYEQYF | TRBJ2-7 | TRBV5-5 | .
CASSNIAGEETQYF | TRBJ2-5 | TRBV27 | .
CASSLAGAAYEQYF | TRBJ2-7 | TRBV7-9 | .
CASSFGDGRGISGTEAFF | TRBJ1-1 | TRBV11-2 | .
CASSTEVWGSETQYF | TRBJ2-5 | TRBV7-8 | .
CASSATSGRITSTDTQYF | TRBJ2-3 | TRBV4-2 | .
CASSLETGYEQFF | TRBJ2-1 | TRBV7-8 | .
CASSLGVGGSETQYF | TRBJ2-5 | TRBV7-9 | .
CASLTGTDYHFYEQYF | TRBJ2-7 | TRBV2 | .
CASSPRGTSVYQETQYF | TRBJ2-5 | TRBV18 | .
CASSPPGSSYEQYF | TRBJ2-7 | TRBV18 | .
CASSLWQPDSGANVLTF | TRBJ2-6 | TRBV28 | once
CSVEGTVEKITEAFF | TRBJ1-1 | TRBV29-1 | .
CASSQDRAASNTEAFF | TRBJ1-1 | TRBV4-3 | .